One sample yielded the 11 T cell receptor beta chains listed below, sequenced in a study of beta chain features in type 1 diabetes. General observations from the study: In every one of the four CD4+ subsets, TCRB CDR3s were moderately but significantly shorter in Type 1 diabetes patients.

No antigen has been assigned to these receptors. The isolated RNA, all of it, was reverse transcribed, so expressed TCRB transcripts were what got sequenced. This table comes from immunoSEQ multiplex PCR, and its TCRdb copy is limited to in-frame clones, with some not included. The sample has a few hundred thousand clones, approximately 13% seen once. The sequencing sample was made of naive CD4+ T cells from blood. Source of these receptors: a woman younger than 30 with type 1 diabetes.

This clone was observed a single time. The chain has TRBV5-5 and TRBJ2-4, with D possibly matching TRBD2 (6 bases). V lost 2 bases and J 6 bases, leaving 15 bases between the germline ends. Germline lookup yields CDR1 SGHKS and CDR2 YYEKEE (reference sequence). The CDR3 contains 15 residues. CDR3 residues: CASSFGGARGNIQYF. The CDR3 nucleotides read TGTGCCAGCAGCTTTGGCGGGGCTCGGGGAAACATTCAGTACTTC.

This clone was observed a handful of times. The genes are TRBV19 and TRBJ1-5, with D maybe TRBD1 (6 bases). CDR1 is LNHDA, CDR2 SQIVND, per germline (reference sequence). The CDR3 has 16 amino acids. V gave up 3 bases and J gave up 3 bases, with 15 bases separating them. Here the CDR3 reads CASSMDRGSYNQPQHF. CDR3 DNA: TGTGCCAGTAGTATGGACAGAGGATCCTACAATCAGCCCCAGCATTTT.

In the case of this clone: The same CDR3 arises from other DNA sequences in this sample as well. The J gene is TRBJ1-2, the V gene TRBV29-1; no definite D call. Germline V gene sequence: CDR1 SQVTM, CDR2 ANQGSEA. The CDR3 runs 13 residues. Trimming removed 4 bases from V and 4 bases from J, with 13 bases in between. The CDR3 region has the DNA TGCAGCGTTGGGCCGAGACTCGCCTATGGCTACACCTTC. It yields the protein CSVGPRLAYGYTF. The entire variable domain, with the rest obtained from reference TRBV29-1 and TRBJ1-2, is as follows: SAVISQKPSRDICQRGTSLTIQCQVDSQVTMMFWYRQQPGQSLTLIATANQGSEATYESGFVIDKFPISRPNLTFSTLTVSNMSPEDSSIYLCSVGPRLAYGYTFGSGTRLTVV.

This clone appeared a single time. The V call is TRBV9, the J call TRBJ2-3; 10 nucleotides agree with TRBD2. From germline, CDR1 is SGDLS and CDR2 YYNGEE. The CDR3 is made up of 16 amino acids. After removal of 0 bases from V and 3 bases from J, the junction contained 4 bases not matched to a gene. The CDR3 sequence is CASSVVGAGGTDTQYF. The CDR3 nucleotides are TGTGCCAGCAGCGTAGTGGGAGCGGGAGGGACAGATACGCAGTATTTT.

This chain uses TRBV19 with TRBJ1-1; D is ambiguous. CDR1 and CDR2 from the germline V gene are LNHDA and SQIVND (reference sequence). V was clipped by 3 bases and J by 5 bases, with 7 bases between them. This CDR3 is 12 amino acids long. The CDR3 loop reads CASSIRWTEAFF. CDR3 DNA sequence: TGTGCCAGTAGTATCCGGTGGACTGAAGCTTTCTTT.

The table lists this clone with a few counts. The chain recombines TRBV7-2 with TRBJ2-1; no firm D call. Trimming stripped 0 bases from V and 4 bases from J, with 10 bases between. Germline V gene sequence: CDR1 SGHTA, CDR2 FQGNSA. This CDR3 has 15 amino acids. CDR3 DNA: TGTGCCAGCAGCTTAGCGACGGCAGCGTACAATGAGCAGTTCTTC. Protein: CASSLATAAYNEQFF.

This rearrangement joins TRBV5-4 to TRBJ2-5; perhaps TRBD1 as D (5 bases). Trimming pared 2 bases from V and 4 bases from J, leaving 15 bases between. Germline CDR1 reads SGHNT; CDR2 reads YYREEE (reference sequence). The CDR3 has 15 amino acids. The CDR3 loop is CASSFGQGRGETQYF. CDR3 in DNA: TGTGCCAGCAGCTTCGGTCAGGGAAGGGGAGAGACCCAGTACTTC.

V is TRBV7-2 and J is TRBJ1-5; maybe TRBD1 (5 bases). Trimming took 3 bases from V and 0 from J, leaving 9 bases between them. This CDR3 region has 15 residues. Germline-derived CDR1 and CDR2 are SGHTA and FQGNSA. The CDR3 region has the DNA TGTGCCAGCAGCTTCCAGACAGATAGCAATCAGCCCCAGCATTTT. Translation gives CASSFQTDSNQPQHF.

V gene TRBV19 combines with J gene TRBJ2-1; 11 nucleotides line up with TRBD2. With V trimmed by 4 bases and J by 8 bases, 7 bases remained unmatched. The length of the CDR3 is 15 residues. Germline V gene sequence: CDR1 LNHDA, CDR2 SQIVND (reference sequence). CDR3 residues: CASSTSSGRTHEQFF. In nucleotides, the CDR3 is TGTGCCAGTAGTACCTCTAGCGGGAGGACTCATGAGCAGTTCTTC.

This clone was found a few times. The V call is TRBV11-2, the J call TRBJ2-3; D is possibly TRBD2 (6 bases). CDR3 size: 16 residues. The V and J ends lost 6 bases and 2 bases respectively, with 18 bases between them. Germline V CDR1 and CDR2: SGHAT, FQNNGV. The CDR3 region is CASRPGTSEFTDTQYF. The CDR3 bases are TGTGCCAGCAGGCCCGGGACTTCGGAATTCACAGATACGCAGTATTTT.

The J gene is TRBJ2-7, the V gene TRBV5-1; the match to TRBD1 covers 10 bases. CDR3 length equals 15 residues. J was trimmed by 3 bases and V by 0 bases; bases with no gene match: 3. Germline assignment: CDR1 SGHRS and CDR2 YFSETQ. Here the CDR3 reads CASSLAGTGVYEQYF. The CDR3 bases are TGCGCCAGCAGCTTGGCAGGGACAGGGGTCTACGAGCAGTACTTC.